Presented here are 29 T cell receptor beta chains from one specimen sequenced in a study of cytomegalovirus exposure and HLA in healthy donors. The assay was immunoSEQ multiplex PCR, and TCRdb's table has in-frame clones only and misses some. The profile shows 95,000 to 150,000 clones, roughly 95% of them singletons. The sample comprised PBMCs. The receptors shown here come from a man aged 18-30 years in good health and CMV-seronegative.

The chain employs TRBV4-2 and TRBJ2-7; D might be TRBD2 (6 bases). The germline V gene encodes CDR1 LGHNA and CDR2 YNFKEQ. CDR3 length: 15 amino acids. Trimming pared 5 bases from V and 2 bases from J, leaving 16 bases between. CDR3 in amino acids: CASSYTGDGTYEQYF. In nucleotides, the CDR3 is TGTGCCAGCAGCTACACGGGGGACGGGACCTACGAGCAGTACTTC.

The V call is TRBV5-1, the J call TRBJ1-5, with 7 bases lining up with TRBD1. The CDR3 sequence is 15 residues long. V trimming: 5 bases; J trimming: 0 bases; junction bases outside the gene matches: 5. Germline assignment: CDR1 SGHRS and CDR2 YFSETQ. DNA for the CDR3: TGCGCCAGCAGGAGGGACAGCATTAGCAATCAGCCCCAGCATTTT. Translation gives CASRRDSISNQPQHF. The full variable domain, rest sourced from reference TRBV5-1 and TRBJ1-5, is KAGVTQTPRYLIKTRGQQVTLSCSPISGHRSVSWYQQTPGQGLQFLFEYFSETQRNKGNFPGRFSGRQFSNSRSEMNVSTLELGDSALYLCASRRDSISNQPQHFGDGTRLSIL.

The V gene is TRBV5-5, the J gene TRBJ2-2; D is undetermined. V was trimmed by 0 bases and J by 1 base, leaving 4 bases between them. This CDR3 spans 14 amino acids. In germline, CDR1 is SGHKS, CDR2 YYEKEE (reference sequence). This CDR3 reads CASSLGGNTGELFF. Written as DNA, the CDR3 is TGTGCCAGCAGCTTGGGAGGGAACACCGGGGAGCTGTTTTTT.

V gene TRBV7-8 combines with J gene TRBJ1-2; possible D gene TRBD1, 6 bases. This CDR3 spans 15 amino acids. Germline loops: CDR1 SGHVS, CDR2 FQNEAQ. Trimming took off 4 bases at V and 7 bases at J, with 19 bases between the two ends. CDR3 amino acids: CASSSEGSYRVGYTF. In DNA, the CDR3 is TGTGCCAGCAGCTCAGAGGGGTCGTACAGGGTTGGCTACACCTTC.

J is TRBJ2-3 and V is TRBV11-3; 8 positions match TRBD2. V dropped 0 bases and J dropped 3; count of bases not matched to a gene: 14. In germline, CDR1 is SGHNT, CDR2 YENEEA. This CDR3 spans 19 amino acids. The CDR3 DNA reads TGTGCCAGCAGCTTAGATGGGCCATCGCCCGGGGGGGGGACAGATACGCAGTATTTT. Translated, it gives CASSLDGPSPGGGTDTQYF.

The chain uses TRBV7-3 and TRBJ2-7, with D perhaps matching TRBD2 (5 bases). Trimming shortened V by 5 bases and J by 0 bases, and 17 bases separated the two germline ends. This CDR3 spans 16 amino acids. From germline, CDR1 is SGHTA and CDR2 FQGTGA. The CDR3, as DNA: TGTGCCAGCAGCCCCAAGAGCGGTCCTGACTCCTACGAGCAGTACTTC. Protein product: CASSPKSGPDSYEQYF. The full variable domain, in which reference TRBV7-3 and TRBJ2-7 provide the parts outside the CDR3, is GAGVSQTPSNKVTEKGKYVELRCDPISGHTALYWYRQSLGQGPEFLIYFQGTGAADDSGLPNDRFFAVRPEGSVSTLKIQRTERGDSAVYLCASSPKSGPDSYEQYFGPGTRLTVT.

This chain links TRBV5-4 with TRBJ2-3, with 13 bases aligning to TRBD2. The CDR3 spans 16 residues. The ends lost 4 bases at V and 1 base at J; junction bases unmatched: 3. In germline, CDR1 is SGHNT, CDR2 YYREEE (reference sequence). CDR3 DNA: TGTGCCAGCAGCAAAGGACTAGCGGGAGGCACAGATACGCAGTATTTT. Translating it yields CASSKGLAGGTDTQYF.

The V gene is TRBV14, the J gene TRBJ2-3, with 13 bases identical to TRBD2. The V gene end was trimmed by 4 bases and the J gene end by 6 bases; junction bases not matched to a gene: 4. CDR1 is SGHDN, CDR2 FVKESK, per germline. The CDR3 sequence is 15 residues long. This chain's CDR3 is CASSRRGLAGDTQYF. The CDR3 DNA is TGTGCCAGCAGCCGGAGGGGACTAGCGGGGGATACGCAGTATTTT.

The V call is TRBV30, the J call TRBJ1-1; tentatively, D is TRBD1 (5 bases). Germline CDR1 reads GTSNPN; CDR2 reads SVGIG (reference sequence). The V end lost 2 bases, the J end lost 1 base, and 8 bases lay between the germline ends. The CDR3 consists of 13 residues. CDR3 region: CAWSSTANTEAFF. CDR3 sequence (DNA): TGTGCCTGGAGTTCGACAGCGAACACTGAAGCTTTCTTT.

The V gene is TRBV14, the J gene TRBJ2-1; 10 bases match TRBD2. There are 16 residues in the CDR3. V was clipped by 4 bases and J by 9 bases; unmatched bases: 12. CDR1 and CDR2 from the germline V gene are SGHDN and FVKESK. CDR3 coding DNA: TGTGCCAGCAGCCTCAGTCCGGGACTAGCGTACGGTGAGCAGTTCTTC. Its protein product is CASSLSPGLAYGEQFF.

Turning to this clone: In the same sample, other DNA sequences code for this CDR3. The CDR3 DNA reads as TGCAGCGTTGAACCCCCAGGAGAGGGCGGCTACACCTTC. It translates to CSVEPPGEGGYTF. The V gene is TRBV29-1, the J gene TRBJ1-2; D is unresolved. The CDR3 runs 13 residues. Germline V gene lookup returns CDR1 SQVTM and CDR2 ANQGSEA. Trimming removed 2 bases at V and 8 bases at J, with 15 bases between.

The J gene is TRBJ2-5, the V gene TRBV7-3; possibly TRBD2 for D (6 bases). The germline gives CDR1 SGHTA, CDR2 FQGTGA. The CDR3 runs to 12 residues. Trimming removed 2 bases from V and 9 bases from J, with 10 bases in between. CDR3 in amino acids: CASSLGGGSQYF. DNA of the CDR3: TGTGCCAGCAGCTTAGGTGGGGGGTCCCAGTACTTC. The full variable domain, completed using reference TRBV7-3 and TRBJ2-5, is GAGVSQTPSNKVTEKGKYVELRCDPISGHTALYWYRQSLGQGPEFLIYFQGTGAADDSGLPNDRFFAVRPEGSVSTLKIQRTERGDSAVYLCASSLGGGSQYFGPGTRLLVL.

The V gene is TRBV10-3, the J gene TRBJ2-5; 10 nucleotides align to TRBD1. This CDR3 has 15 residues. The V gene's germline CDR1 is ENHRY and CDR2 SYGVKD. Trimming cost V 2 bases and J 5 bases; bases outside gene matches: 5. CDR3: CAISERTGGRETQYF. CDR3 bases: TGTGCCATCAGTGAGAGGACAGGGGGACGGGAGACCCAGTACTTC.

This chain links TRBV6-5 with TRBJ2-1, with D possibly matching TRBD2 (5 bases). The germline V gene has CDR1 MNHEY and CDR2 SVGAGI. Trimming removed 6 bases from V and 1 base from J, with 13 bases in between. CDR3 length: 15 amino acids. CDR3 DNA: TGTGCCAGCAGCTACGAGGGTAGTTCCTACAATGAGCAGTTCTTC. This translates into CASSYEGSSYNEQFF.

The chain employs TRBV19 and TRBJ2-1; 9 nucleotides line up with TRBD2. V lost 7 bases and J lost 4; bases outside the gene matches: 5. The CDR3 extends over 14 amino acids. The germline CDR1 and CDR2 sequences are LNHDA and SQIVND (reference sequence). The DNA of the CDR3 is TGTGCCAGTAACCCTAGCGGGACTTACAATGAGCAGTTCTTC. It encodes CASNPSGTYNEQFF.

This clone was observed a few times. CDR3 region: CASSSPLQGYNEQFF. CDR3 coding DNA: TGTGCCAGCAGCTCTCCACTCCAGGGGTACAATGAGCAGTTCTTC. The chain recombines TRBV11-1 with TRBJ2-1, with D possibly matching TRBD1 (6 bases). Germline V CDR1 and CDR2: SGHAT, FQDESV (reference sequence). The CDR3 is made up of 15 amino acids. Deletions cut 4 bases from V and 4 bases from J, with 14 bases between.

This clone has only one observation. The V call is TRBV11-1, the J call TRBJ1-1, with a tentative D call TRBD1 (5 bases). This CDR3 spans 15 amino acids. In germline, CDR1 is SGHAT, CDR2 FQDESV (reference sequence). Trimming stripped 5 bases from V and 8 bases from J, with 21 bases between. The CDR3 spells CASSPWGRGENEAFF. The DNA of the CDR3 is TGTGCCAGCAGCCCCTGGGGACGGGGGGAGAACGAAGCTTTCTTT. Together with reference TRBV11-1 and TRBJ1-1, the CDR3 gives the full variable domain: EAEVAQSPRYKITEKSQAVAFWCDPISGHATLYWYRQILGQGPELLVQFQDESVVDDSQLPKDRFSAERLKGVDSTLKIQPAELGDSAMYLCASSPWGRGENEAFFGQGTRLTVV.

The genes are TRBV6-6 and TRBJ1-2; a weak D match, TRBD1 (6 bases). The CDR3 runs to 15 residues. Trimming took off 2 bases at V and 3 bases at J, with 13 bases between the two ends. Germline values: CDR1 MNHNY, CDR2 SVGAGI (reference sequence). CDR3 residues: CASSYEGEGYYGYTF. In DNA form, the CDR3 reads TGTGCCAGCAGTTACGAGGGGGAGGGCTACTATGGCTACACCTTC.

The rearrangement joins TRBV15 to TRBJ2-7, with a tentative D call TRBD1 (5 bases). Germline-derived CDR1 and CDR2 are LNHNV and YYDKDF (reference sequence). The CDR3 has 16 amino acids. V lost 0 bases and J lost 2, with 14 bases in between. CDR3 in amino acids: CATSRDPPGMAYEQYF. The CDR3 nucleotides read TGTGCCACCAGCAGAGATCCCCCAGGGATGGCCTACGAGCAGTACTTC.

The CDR3 loop reads CASSSTPSYEQYF. As DNA, the CDR3 is TGTGCCAGCAGCTCGACTCCTAGCTACGAGCAGTACTTC. The chain combines TRBV5-4 with TRBJ2-7; D is unclear. Trimming pared 3 bases from V and 3 bases from J, leaving 10 bases between. The CDR3 consists of 13 residues. Germline lookup yields CDR1 SGHNT and CDR2 YYREEE (reference sequence).

CDR3 region: CASGLTLTAVSNQPQHF. The CDR3 DNA follows: TGTGCTAGTGGTTTGACCCTCACAGCGGTAAGCAATCAGCCCCAGCATTTT. This sequence joins TRBV12-5 and TRBJ1-5; D gene ambiguous. There are 17 residues in the CDR3. Germline assignment: CDR1 LGHNT and CDR2 FRNRAP. V was trimmed by 2 bases and J by 1 base, leaving 15 bases between them.

The CDR3, as DNA: TGTGCCAGCAGCTACACATTAGGTCCAGGCCTGGGAGCTTTCTTT. It codes for CASSYTLGPGLGAFF. V gene TRBV5-6 combines with J gene TRBJ1-1; D not resolved. V was shortened by 3 bases and J by 10 bases, with 22 bases between the two germline ends. Looked up from germline, CDR1 is SGHDT and CDR2 is YYEEEE. The CDR3 has 15 residues.

This clone was recorded once. The chain has TRBV7-9 and TRBJ1-2; 9 positions match TRBD1. The CDR3 has 15 amino acids. Trimming cost V 5 bases and J 2 bases; bases outside gene matches: 6. The germline CDR1 and CDR2 sequences are SEHNR and FQNEAQ (reference sequence). CDR3 bases: TGTGCCAGCAGCCTGCCGGGACAGGGCAACTATGGCTACACCTTC. As protein: CASSLPGQGNYGYTF.

V gene TRBV5-4 combines with J gene TRBJ2-7, with TRBD1 identical over 9 bases. V lost 3 bases, J lost 2 bases, and 9 bases stayed unmatched. Germline CDR1 and CDR2: SGHNT and YYREEE (reference sequence). This CDR3 spans 16 amino acids. Here the CDR3 reads CASSSQWTGDPYEQYF. CDR3 DNA sequence: TGTGCCAGCAGCTCCCAATGGACAGGGGATCCCTACGAGCAGTACTTC.

This clone is a singleton in its sample. The V and J genes are TRBV25-1 and TRBJ1-1; tentatively, D is TRBD1 (6 bases). The CDR3 has 14 residues. The germline CDR1 and CDR2 sequences are MGHDK and SYGVNS. Trimming took off 1 base at V and 3 bases at J, with 9 bases between the two ends. CDR3 residues: CASSELDSHTEAFF. The CDR3 DNA reads TGTGCCAGCAGTGAATTGGACAGTCACACTGAAGCTTTCTTT.

The rearrangement uses TRBV6-1 and TRBJ2-7; D ambiguous. The CDR3 has 13 residues. Germline lookup yields CDR1 MNHNS and CDR2 SASEGT. The V end lost 2 bases, the J end lost 3 bases, and 8 bases lay between the germline ends. Here the CDR3 DNA reads TGTGCCAGCAGTGAACAGGATGGCTACGAGCAGTACTTC. Its protein product is CASSEQDGYEQYF.

The chain has TRBV11-3 and TRBJ1-1, with D possibly matching TRBD1 (5 bases). This CDR3 contains 13 residues. From germline, CDR1 is SGHNT and CDR2 YENEEA. Between the trimmed V and J ends, which lost 5 bases and 5 bases, there was a span of 12 bases. The CDR3 sequence: CASSLGGVTEAFF. In DNA, the CDR3 is TGTGCCAGCAGCCTGGGGGGGGTGACTGAAGCTTTCTTT.

This clone is a singleton in its sample. The sample has other DNA sequences that encode this CDR3 too. J is TRBJ2-7 and V is TRBV27; D is perhaps TRBD2 (5 bases). CDR3 length: 12 residues. Germline lookup yields CDR1 MNHEY and CDR2 SMNVEV (reference sequence). Trimming stripped 3 bases from V and 4 bases from J, with 7 bases between. The CDR3 is CASSLRGYEQYF. The CDR3 DNA reads as TGTGCCAGCAGTTTGCGAGGGTACGAGCAGTACTTC.

The chain carries TRBV28 and TRBJ2-1, with D perhaps matching TRBD2 (6 bases). CDR1 is MDHEN and CDR2 is SYDVKM in the germline V gene. This CDR3 spans 15 amino acids. The ends were cut back, 6 bases at V and 0 bases at J, with 12 bases in the middle. CDR3 DNA sequence: TGTGCCAGCAGCCCCGGGGGTAACTCCTACAATGAGCAGTTCTTC. It yields the protein CASSPGGNSYNEQFF.